This T cell receptor beta chain was retrieved from a study of lymphopenia after photon versus proton radiotherapy. Assay: immunoSEQ multiplex PCR; the TCRdb copy retains only in-frame clones and omits some. The table has 60,000 to 75,000 clones, about 90% seen once. The junction had 5 bases not matched to a gene; V was cut back by 1 base and J by 6 bases. CDR3 length: 15 residues. The germline CDR1 and CDR2 sequences are SGHTA and FQGNSA. Whole-study results and caveats: Better survival with proton therapy was suggested as possible, not demonstrated.

Only one count was recorded for this clone. Antigen specificity is unknown. The clonotype originates from a man at least 80 years old with esophageal cancer. This specimen consisted of peripheral blood, obtained from a patient treated with proton-based radiotherapy. This chain links TRBV7-2 with TRBJ2-2, with 7 nucleotides matching TRBD2. The DNA for the CDR3 is TGTGCCAGCAGCTTAGATGCGGGAGTGGCCGGGGAGCTGTTTTTT. Protein sequence: CASSLDAGVAGELFF. The full variable domain, with the rest looked up from reference TRBV7-2 and TRBJ2-2, is GAGVSQSPSNKVTEKGKDVELRCDPISGHTALYWYRQSLGQGLEFLIYFQGNSAPDKSGLPSDRFSAERTGGSVSTLTIQRTQQEDSAVYLCASSLDAGVAGELFFGEGSRLTVL.